Listed below are T cell receptor beta chains from one sample, sequenced in a study of blood T cell repertoires in COVID-19. The data were produced by immunoSEQ multiplex PCR, yet TCRdb's version contains in-frame clones alone and is incomplete. The table records some 400,000 clones, around 91% of them present only once. Specimen: PBMCs or T cells enriched from blood (not recorded which). The receptors come from a man in his thirties or forties who had recovered from COVID-19. Both conserved end residues are part of each CDR3. A D gene is named only where the DNA matches it firmly. Clone size is stated in some rows and not others, as once, few, many or a class when expanded.

J gene | D gene | clone size | V gene | CDR3 protein | CDR3 DNA
TRBJ1-2 | - | - | TRBV30 | CAWSSGGGRYGYTF | TGTGCCTGGAGTTCTGGGGGGGGCCGCTATGGCTACACCTTC
TRBJ2-1 | - | - | TRBV11-2 | CASSLGQGKLSYNEQFF | TGTGCCAGCAGCTTAGGGCAGGGGAAACTCTCCTACAATGAGCAGTTCTTC
TRBJ1-5 | - | once | TRBV7-2 | CASSLVGDSNQPQHF | TGTGCCAGCAGCTTAGTGGGAGATAGCAATCAGCCCCAGCATTTT
TRBJ2-3 | - | once | TRBV11-3 | CASSVTGLTDTQYF | TGTGCCAGCAGCGTAACAGGGTTAACAGATACGCAGTATTTT
TRBJ2-1 | - | few | TRBV19 | CASRGQGQGNEQFF | TGTGCCAGTAGAGGGCAGGGTCAGGGAAATGAGCAGTTCTTC
TRBJ1-6 | TRBD1 | - | TRBV20-1 | CSASQGDEVSPLHF | TGCAGTGCTAGTCAGGGGGACGAGGTTTCACCCCTCCACTTT
TRBJ2-4 | TRBD1 | - | TRBV29-1 | CSVRTGDQKNIQYF | TGCAGCGTGCGGACAGGGGACCAAAAAAACATTCAGTACTTC
TRBJ2-5 | TRBD2 | once | TRBV3-1/TRBV3-2 | CASSPRGGETQYF | TGTGCCAGCAGCCCCCGGGGGGGAGAGACCCAGTACTTC
TRBJ1-5 | - | - | TRBV5-1 | CASSLGGQGFQPQHF | TGCGCCAGCAGCTTGGGGGGGCAGGGCTTTCAGCCCCAGCATTTT
TRBJ2-7 | TRBD2 | - | TRBV4-1 | CASSQGLLAASDEQYF | TGCGCCAGCAGCCAAGGATTACTAGCGGCTAGCGACGAGCAGTACTTC
TRBJ2-1 | - | - | TRBV12-3/TRBV12-4 | CASTTPGAEQFF | TGTGCCAGCACCACCCCAGGGGCTGAGCAGTTCTTC
TRBJ1-6 | - | - | TRBV2 | CASSEVAGGNSPLHF | TGTGCCAGCAGTGAAGTGGCGGGAGGGAATTCACCCCTCCACTTT
TRBJ2-7 | TRBD1 | - | TRBV30 | CAWSPMTGVEQYF | TGTGCCTGGAGTCCGATGACAGGGGTCGAGCAGTACTTC
TRBJ1-2 | - | - | TRBV18 | CASSDWGQMSGYTF | TGTGCCAGCTCCGACTGGGGGCAAATGAGCGGCTACACCTTC
TRBJ2-7 | TRBD2 | - | TRBV28 | CASTSPGGRVAGVSEQYF | TGTGCCAGCACTTCCCCGGGGGGAAGGGTAGCGGGAGTAAGTGAGCAGTACTTC
TRBJ2-4 | TRBD1 | - | TRBV28 | CASSLFDRGNIQYF | TGTGCCAGCAGTTTATTCGACAGGGGGAACATTCAGTACTTC
TRBJ1-2 | - | few | TRBV28 | CASSPTWAGDTNGYTF | TGTGCCAGCAGTCCCACTTGGGCCGGGGACACCAATGGCTACACCTTC
TRBJ2-2 | - | - | TRBV27 | CASSGGPENTGELFF | TGTGCCAGCAGTGGTGGGCCAGAGAACACCGGGGAGCTGTTTTTT
TRBJ2-1 | - | - | TRBV29-1 | CSAHREGTQQFF | TGCAGCGCCCACAGGGAGGGGACCCAGCAGTTCTTC
TRBJ2-5 | - | - | TRBV5-4 | CASSWHQETQYF | TGTGCCAGCAGTTGGCATCAAGAGACCCAGTACTTC
TRBJ2-1 | - | - | TRBV10-1 | CASSESTTEQYNEQFF | TGCGCCAGCAGTGAGTCGACGACAGAACAATACAATGAGCAGTTCTTC
TRBJ1-5 | - | - | TRBV7-8 | CASSQPTGGQPQHF | TGTGCCAGCAGCCAACCGACGGGAGGGCAGCCCCAGCATTTT
TRBJ2-1 | - | - | TRBV5-1 | CASSLGGDFEQFF | TGCGCCAGCAGCCTCGGGGGAGATTTTGAGCAGTTCTTC
TRBJ1-4 | - | - | TRBV4-2 | CASSTVATNEKLFF | TGTGCCAGCAGCACAGTCGCAACTAATGAAAAACTGTTTTTT
TRBJ2-3 | TRBD1 | - | TRBV18 | CASSPKQGLVDTQYF | TGTGCCAGCTCACCCAAACAGGGGCTGGTAGATACGCAGTATTTT
TRBJ2-3 | - | - | TRBV24-1 | CATTDWGADTQYF | TGTGCCACCACCGACTGGGGAGCGGATACGCAGTATTTT
TRBJ2-3 | TRBD1 | - | TRBV6-2/TRBV6-3 | CASSLQGDTQYF | TGTGCCAGCAGCCTACAGGGGGATACGCAGTATTTT
TRBJ1-2 | - | - | TRBV30 | CAWSGGQGSSYYGYTF | TGTGCCTGGAGTGGGGGGCAGGGAAGTAGTTACTATGGCTACACCTTC
TRBJ2-1 | TRBD1 | - | TRBV4-1 | CASSQGQGSYNEQFF | TGCGCCAGCAGCCAAGGACAGGGGTCCTACAATGAGCAGTTCTTC
TRBJ2-6 | TRBD2 | - | TRBV10-3 | CAISDILTSGRSAGANVLTF | TGTGCCATCAGTGACATACTGACTAGCGGGAGATCTGCTGGGGCCAACGTCCTGACTTTC
TRBJ2-5 | TRBD1 | - | TRBV2 | CASGFRGETQYF | TGTGCCAGCGGATTCAGGGGGGAGACCCAGTACTTC
TRBJ1-5 | - | - | TRBV12-3/TRBV12-4 | CASSLGRQWPQHF | TGTGCCAGCAGTTTGGGCCGACAATGGCCCCAGCATTTT
TRBJ2-7 | - | - | TRBV5-6 | CASSLTRYEQYF | TGTGCCAGCAGCTTGACACGTTACGAGCAGTACTTC
TRBJ2-7 | TRBD2 | - | TRBV12-3/TRBV12-4 | CASRRGRYEQYF | TGTGCCAGCAGGCGCGGGAGATACGAGCAGTACTTC
TRBJ2-2 | - | once | TRBV28 | CASRLVDSSNTGELFF | TGTGCCAGCAGACTCGTCGACTCTTCGAACACCGGGGAGCTGTTTTTT
TRBJ1-2 | TRBD1 | - | TRBV27 | CASTPEEGAGYGYTF | TGTGCCAGCACCCCAGAGGAGGGGGCCGGGTATGGCTACACCTTC
TRBJ1-6 | - | - | TRBV16 | CASSPSSSPLHF | TGTGCCAGCAGCCCCTCGAGTTCACCCCTCCACTTT
TRBJ2-7 | - | - | TRBV6-5 | CASSRVPSYEQYF | TGTGCCAGCAGCCGCGTACCCTCCTACGAGCAGTACTTC
TRBJ2-1 | TRBD2 | - | TRBV5-1 | CASSVAGSSYNEQFF | TGCGCCAGCAGCGTAGCGGGAAGCTCCTACAATGAGCAGTTCTTC
TRBJ2-3 | - | - | TRBV28 | CASTITSGLTGTQYF | TGTGCCAGCACCATCACCAGTGGGCTTACTGGTACGCAGTATTTT
TRBJ1-3 | TRBD1 | - | TRBV9 | CASSVETGSGNTIYF | TGTGCCAGCAGCGTAGAGACAGGGTCGGGAAACACCATATATTTT
TRBJ1-3 | - | - | TRBV9 | CASTGAGNTIYF | TGTGCCAGCACGGGGGCTGGAAACACCATATATTTT
TRBJ2-2 | - | - | TRBV2 | CASTLLTSTGELFF | TGTGCCAGCACCTTACTGACTAGTACCGGGGAGCTGTTTTTT